These 19 T cell receptor beta chains originate from one sample sequenced in a study of T cells in Graves' hyperthyroidism and ophthalmopathy. Researchers amplified the TCR beta CDR3 regions from RNA transcripts. An initial round of RT-PCR targeting the TCR CDR3 relied on the HTBI primer set. TCRdb analysed the multiplex PCR reads with MiXCR anew, one entry per CDR3 protein. The sample includes roughly 300,000 distinct CDR3 sequences, 18% of them seen just once. Sequenced input: blood. The receptor source for this set is a woman in her forties or fifties with Graves' hyperthyroidism.

This clonotype was recorded at least ten times. One end of the junction varies from germline; a read error may be responsible. The chain employs TRBV7-2 and TRBJ2-1; a weak D match, TRBD1 (6 bases). Germline V lookup: CDR1 SGHTA, CDR2 FQGNSA. This CDR3 has 12 amino acids. The CDR3 loop reads CASSLGAGEQFF. CDR3 nucleotides: TGCGCCAGCAGCTTGGGGGCAGGTGAGCAGTTCTTC.

This rearrangement joins TRBV7-2 to TRBJ2-3; 7 positions agree with TRBD2. Germline lookup yields CDR1 SGHTA and CDR2 FQGNSA. Trimming cost V 9 bases and J 8 bases; bases outside gene matches: 17. The CDR3 is made up of 15 amino acids. CDR3 amino acids: CASRVARDYQVTQYF. The CDR3 bases are TGTGCCAGTAGAGTGGCCCGGGACTACCAAGTTACGCAGTATTTT.

This clonotype was seen a few times. J is TRBJ1-4 and V is TRBV18, with TRBD1 as a possible D gene (5 bases). The V and J ends lost 2 bases and 1 base respectively, with 5 bases between them. The germline CDR1 and CDR2 sequences are KGHSH and LQKENI. This CDR3 contains 14 residues. CDR3 DNA sequence: TGTGCCAGCTCACCAAGGGGAACTAATGAAAAACTGTTTTTT. This gives the protein CASSPRGTNEKLFF.

This clonotype has ten or more counts. The rearrangement uses TRBV6-1 and TRBJ2-1, with 11 bases fitting TRBD2. The CDR3 extends over 15 amino acids. V trimming: 5 bases; J trimming: 2 bases; junction bases outside the gene matches: 2. The V gene's germline CDR1 is MNHNS and CDR2 SASEGT. The CDR3 region is CASSRGLAAYNEQFF. The CDR3 coding sequence is TGTGCCAGCAGTAGGGGACTAGCGGCCTACAATGAGCAGTTCTTC.

The chain couples TRBV20-1 to TRBJ1-6; a weak D match, TRBD1 (5 bases). Germline V gene sequence: CDR1 DFQATT, CDR2 SNEGSKA (reference sequence). Deletions cut 0 bases from V and 3 bases from J, with 9 bases between. The CDR3 is 15 amino acids. The CDR3 DNA sequence: TGCAGTGCTAGAGATGGGGACGTCTATAATTCACCCCTCCACTTT. Its protein is CSARDGDVYNSPLHF.

In this sample, this clonotype turned up many times. The chain couples TRBV7-2 to TRBJ2-3, with D tentatively TRBD1 or TRBD2 (5 bases each). The V gene's germline CDR1 is SGHTA and CDR2 FQGNSA. Trimming shortened V by 1 base and J by 8 bases, and 16 bases separated the two germline ends. The CDR3 runs to 15 residues. DNA for the CDR3: TGTGCCAGCAGCTTAGGGCCAGGGACCGAGGGTACGCAGTATTTT. Translation: CASSLGPGTEGTQYF.

This clonotype was seen more than once but under ten times. A much bigger clone sits one base away, suggesting this may be a read error. J is TRBJ1-5 and V is TRBV2; D possibly corresponds to TRBD1 (6 bases). This CDR3 spans 12 amino acids. The germline V gene encodes CDR1 SNHLY and CDR2 FYNNEI. V was shortened by 6 bases and J by 6 bases, with 9 bases between the two germline ends. The DNA of the CDR3 is TGTGCCAGCAGCCCAGGGGTTCAGCCCCAGCATTTT. Its protein is CASSPGVQPQHF.

As for this clonotype: One base away lies a much larger clone, so this may be a sequencing read error. The rearrangement uses TRBV27 and TRBJ1-2; 7 bases agree with TRBD1. The CDR3 is 16 residues long. The germline V gene has CDR1 MNHEY and CDR2 SMNVEV (reference sequence). V shed 5 bases and J 7 bases; nucleotides not matched to a gene: 16. The CDR3 nucleotides read TGTGCCAGCAGTGATTCCACCGGGACAGTCGACACTGGCTACACCTTC. Amino acids: CASSDSTGTVDTGYTF.

Turning to this clonotype: Since a much larger clone is just one base distant, this may be a read error. V is TRBV7-8 and J is TRBJ2-7, with a possible D match to TRBD1 (6 bases). Germline values: CDR1 SGHVS, CDR2 FQNEAQ. Trimming stripped 5 bases from V and 6 bases from J, with 14 bases between. The CDR3 length is 13 residues. The CDR3 DNA reads TGTGCCAGCAGCCTATGGACAGAGGGCGAGCAGTACTTC. It specifies CASSLWTEGEQYF.

In this sample, this clonotype turned up a few times. The chain carries TRBV5-5 and TRBJ1-2; no reliable D call. CDR3 size: 13 residues. V lost 1 base to trimming and J lost 7 bases, with 11 bases between them. The germline CDR1 and CDR2 sequences are SGHKS and YYEKEE (reference sequence). The CDR3 nucleotides are TGTGCCAGCAGCTTGTTACAGTCGAGTGGCTACACCTTC. Amino acid sequence: CASSLLQSSGYTF.

The sample holds many counts of this clonotype. This chain joins TRBV6-1 and TRBJ1-1; the match to TRBD1 covers 7 bases. Trimming cost V 7 bases and J 0 bases; bases outside gene matches: 5. This CDR3 has 14 residues. The germline gives CDR1 MNHNS, CDR2 SASEGT. CDR3 sequence: CASTRGQMNTEAFF. As DNA, the CDR3 is TGTGCCAGCACTCGGGGACAGATGAACACTGAAGCTTTCTTT.

J is TRBJ2-3 and V is TRBV12-3 or TRBV12-4, with 8 bases matching TRBD2. This CDR3 has 15 residues. V lost 3 bases, J lost 5 bases, and 7 bases stayed unmatched. CDR3 sequence: CASSLDGRAEDTQYF. CDR3 in DNA: TGTGCCAGCAGTTTGGACGGGAGGGCGGAAGATACGCAGTATTTT.

V and J are TRBV28 and TRBJ2-5; 8 bases align to TRBD1. V lost 3 bases to trimming and J lost 5 bases; unmatched junction nucleotides: 5. The germline CDR1 and CDR2 sequences are MDHEN and SYDVKM. CDR3 length equals 14 residues. The chain's CDR3 is CASSFQGARETQYF. The DNA of the CDR3 is TGTGCCAGCAGTTTCCAGGGGGCCAGGGAGACCCAGTACTTC.

This clonotype was seen many times. The chain combines TRBV3-1 with TRBJ2-1, with unresolved D. Germline V lookup: CDR1 LGHDT, CDR2 YNNKEL (reference sequence). This CDR3 spans 13 amino acids. Trimming took 4 bases from V and 6 from J, leaving 10 bases between them. The CDR3 here is CASSPQRGNEQFF. The CDR3, as DNA: TGTGCCAGCAGCCCCCAGCGCGGCAATGAGCAGTTCTTC.

This clonotype was seen at least ten times. J is TRBJ2-3 and V is TRBV7-2; tentative D call: TRBD2 (5 bases). Germline loops: CDR1 SGHTA, CDR2 FQGNSA. V shed 2 bases and J shed 8 bases, with 20 bases lying between them. CDR3 length: 16 residues. The CDR3 here is CASSLFSHPGRGTQYF. The CDR3 nucleotides are TGTGCCAGCAGCTTATTCTCCCACCCCGGACGGGGTACGCAGTATTTT.

A few counts support this clonotype. This chain uses TRBV28 with TRBJ2-2, with 13 bases lining up with TRBD2. The CDR3 spans 15 residues. From germline, CDR1 is MDHEN and CDR2 SYDVKM. J was trimmed by 6 bases and V by 6 bases; bases with no gene match: 4. CDR3 nucleotides: TGTGCCAGCAGACTGGGACTAGCGGGATCCGGGGAGCTGTTTTTT. It yields the protein CASRLGLAGSGELFF.

The sample holds a few counts of this clonotype. This chain connects TRBV12-3 or TRBV12-4 to TRBJ2-1; maybe TRBD1 (6 bases). The CDR3 runs to 13 residues. Trimming stripped 3 bases from V and 4 bases from J, with 7 bases between. CDR3 loop: CASSFQGYNEQFF. The CDR3 coding sequence is TGTGCCAGCAGTTTTCAGGGGTACAATGAGCAGTTCTTC.

V and J are TRBV10-1 and TRBJ1-5, with 7 bases lining up with TRBD1. The CDR3 runs 16 residues. V lost 4 bases to trimming and J lost 0 bases; unmatched junction nucleotides: 6. In germline, CDR1 is WNHNN, CDR2 SYGVQD (reference sequence). This CDR3 reads CASSVLDRNSNQPQHF. CDR3 DNA: TGCGCCAGCAGTGTCTTGGACAGGAATAGCAATCAGCCCCAGCATTTT.

The chain recombines TRBV20-1 with TRBJ1-4; D gene unclear. Germline lookup yields CDR1 DFQATT and CDR2 SNEGSKA (reference sequence). The CDR3 length is 16 residues. Trimming shortened V by 0 bases and J by 0 bases, and 11 bases separated the two germline ends. The CDR3 DNA is TGCAGTGCTAGAGATCCGCGAGGGTCAACTAATGAAAAACTGTTTTTT. Protein sequence: CSARDPRGSTNEKLFF.